This TCR beta chain was recovered during a study of quantifying T cell responses using KT2 cells. Study background: RNA was reverse transcribed with TCR alpha and beta constant-region primers.

The sample is PBMC spiked with counted cells of clone KT2. KT2 cells were mixed with fixed PBMC numbers at varying ratios. An oligo carrying a UMI was ligated to the cDNA 3' end. First-round PCR used about 4 cycles and beta primers RC1.1 and RC1.2 covering TRBC1 and TRBC2. TCRdb passed the UMI-ligation and nested PCR reads through MiXCR, listing each CDR3 protein once. In the table there are 25,000 to 35,000 distinct CDR3 sequences, around 10% of which are singletons. This clonotype was observed a few times. The TCR was taken from a human donor. Specimen: PBMCs spiked with cells of the T cell clone KT2.

The CDR3 loop reads CAWTPAGGNGYTF. For the CDR3, the DNA is TGTGCCTGGACCCCGGCAGGCGGTAATGGCTACACCTTC. The chain couples TRBV30 to TRBJ1-2; D remains ambiguous. The length of the CDR3 is 13 residues. In germline, CDR1 is GTSNPN, CDR2 SVGIG (reference sequence). V shed 4 bases and J shed 6 bases, with 15 bases lying between them.